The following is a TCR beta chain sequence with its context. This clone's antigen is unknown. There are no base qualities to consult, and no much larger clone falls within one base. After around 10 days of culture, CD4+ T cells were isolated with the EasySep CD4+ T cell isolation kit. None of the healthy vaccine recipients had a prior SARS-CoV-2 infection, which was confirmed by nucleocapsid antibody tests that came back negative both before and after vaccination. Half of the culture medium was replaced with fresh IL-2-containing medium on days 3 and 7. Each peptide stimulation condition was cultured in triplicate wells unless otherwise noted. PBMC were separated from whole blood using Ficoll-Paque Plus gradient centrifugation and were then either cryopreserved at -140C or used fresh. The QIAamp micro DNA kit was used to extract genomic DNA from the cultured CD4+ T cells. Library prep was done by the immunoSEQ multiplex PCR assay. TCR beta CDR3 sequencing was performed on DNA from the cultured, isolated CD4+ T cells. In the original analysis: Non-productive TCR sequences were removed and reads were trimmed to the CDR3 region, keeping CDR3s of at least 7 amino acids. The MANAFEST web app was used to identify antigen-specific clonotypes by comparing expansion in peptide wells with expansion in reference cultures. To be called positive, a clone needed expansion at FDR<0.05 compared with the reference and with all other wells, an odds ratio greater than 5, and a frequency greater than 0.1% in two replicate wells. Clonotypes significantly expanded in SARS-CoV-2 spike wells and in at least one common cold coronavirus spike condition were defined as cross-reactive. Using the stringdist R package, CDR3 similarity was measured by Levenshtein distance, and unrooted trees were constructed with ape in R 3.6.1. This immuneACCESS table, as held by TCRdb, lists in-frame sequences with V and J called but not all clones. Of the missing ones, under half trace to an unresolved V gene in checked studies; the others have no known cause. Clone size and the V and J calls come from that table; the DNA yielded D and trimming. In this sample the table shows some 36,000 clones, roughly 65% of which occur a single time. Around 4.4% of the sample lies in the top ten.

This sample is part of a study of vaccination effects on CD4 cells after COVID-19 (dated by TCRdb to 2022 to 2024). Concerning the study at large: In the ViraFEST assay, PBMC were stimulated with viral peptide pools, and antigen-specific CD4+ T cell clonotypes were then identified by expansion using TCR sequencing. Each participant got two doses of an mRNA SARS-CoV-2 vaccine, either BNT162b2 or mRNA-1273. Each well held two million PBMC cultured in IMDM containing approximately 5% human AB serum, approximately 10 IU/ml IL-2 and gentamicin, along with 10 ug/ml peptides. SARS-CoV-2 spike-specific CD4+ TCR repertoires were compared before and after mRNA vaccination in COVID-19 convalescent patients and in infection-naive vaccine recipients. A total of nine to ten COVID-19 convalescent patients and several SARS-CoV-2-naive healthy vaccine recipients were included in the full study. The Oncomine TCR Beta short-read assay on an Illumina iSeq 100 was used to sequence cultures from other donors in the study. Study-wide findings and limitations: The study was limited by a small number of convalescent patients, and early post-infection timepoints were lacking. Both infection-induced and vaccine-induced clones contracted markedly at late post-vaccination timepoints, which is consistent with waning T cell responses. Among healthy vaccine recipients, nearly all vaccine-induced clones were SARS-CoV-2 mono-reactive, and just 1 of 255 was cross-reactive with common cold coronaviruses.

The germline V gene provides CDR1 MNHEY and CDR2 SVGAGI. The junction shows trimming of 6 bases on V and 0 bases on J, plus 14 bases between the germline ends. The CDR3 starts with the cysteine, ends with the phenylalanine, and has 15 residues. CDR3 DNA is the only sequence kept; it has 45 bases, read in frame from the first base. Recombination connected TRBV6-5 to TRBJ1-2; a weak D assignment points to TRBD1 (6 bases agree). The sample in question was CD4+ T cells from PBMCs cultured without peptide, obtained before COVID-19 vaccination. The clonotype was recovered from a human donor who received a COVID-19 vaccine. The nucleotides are TGTGCCAGCAGACGGAACAGGGAGCCTAACTATGGCTACACCTTC. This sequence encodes CASRRNREPNYGYTF.